Listed here are 6 T cell receptor beta chains from one sample, sequenced in a study of T cells in Graves' hyperthyroidism and ophthalmopathy. Amplified TCR beta CDR3 regions derived from RNA transcripts. The TCR CDR3 was amplified in a first-round RT-PCR using the HTBI primer set. TCRdb reprocessed the multiplex PCR reads with MiXCR, giving one entry per CDR3 protein. The repertoire holds 450,000 to 600,000 distinct CDR3 sequences, with 20% as singletons. Sequenced sample: blood. Receptors were obtained from a man between 35 and 55 years old with Graves' ophthalmopathy.

This clonotype was picked up a small number of times. A junction boundary mismatches the germline segment, possibly from a read error. The chain joins TRBV7-7 to TRBJ2-7; 11 nucleotides match TRBD1. Germline CDR1 reads SSHAT; CDR2 reads FNYEAQ (reference sequence). This CDR3 has 15 amino acids. CDR3 protein: CASSSGQGAAYEQYF. DNA of the CDR3: TGTGCTAGCAGCTCTGGACAGGGGGCGGCTTACGAGCAGTACTTC.

The sample holds a few counts of this clonotype. The V gene is TRBV12-3 or TRBV12-4, the J gene TRBJ2-7; no definite D call. Between the trimmed V and J ends, which lost 5 bases and 0 bases, there was a span of 14 bases. CDR3 size: 15 residues. In nucleotides, the CDR3 is TGTGCCAGCAGTCCTCCCGACTTTTTCTCCTACGAGCAGTACTTC. It yields the protein CASSPPDFFSYEQYF.

This clonotype was recorded at least ten times. V usage is TRBV27 and J usage is TRBJ2-3; D may be TRBD1 or TRBD2 (5 bases each). Germline CDR1 is MNHEY and CDR2 is SMNVEV (reference sequence). CDR3 length: 13 residues. V shed 1 base and J shed 3 bases, with 5 bases lying between them. The CDR3 DNA follows: TGTGCCAGCAGTTTATGGGGGACAGATACGCAGTATTTT. This sequence encodes CASSLWGTDTQYF.

This clonotype turned up a few times. The DNA is omitted, as the CDR3 cannot be located on it reliably, and the CDR3 follows TCRdb's listing. The rearrangement links TRBV2 to TRBJ2-1; TRBD1 is the table's D call and was not checked against the DNA. Per germline, CDR1 SNHLY and CDR2 FYNNEI. The CDR3 region is 16 residues in length, termini included. CDR3 sequence: CASILVRDRGHGEQFF.

The gene calls are TRBV2 and TRBJ2-5; no firm D call. Germline V gene sequence: CDR1 SNHLY, CDR2 FYNNEI. The CDR3 loop spans 16 amino acids. Between the trimmed V and J ends, which lost 3 bases and 5 bases, there was a span of 19 bases. The CDR3 region is CASSEVLKGGVETQYF. The CDR3 DNA sequence: TGTGCCAGCAGTGAGGTTTTAAAGGGTGGTGTGGAGACCCAGTACTTC. The full variable domain, rest sourced from reference TRBV2 and TRBJ2-5, is EPEVTQTPSHQVTQMGQEVILRCVPISNHLYFYWYRQILGQKVEFLVSFYNNEISEKSEIFDDQFSVERPDGSNFTLKIRSTKLEDSAMYFCASSEVLKGGVETQYFGPGTRLLVL.

The gene calls are TRBV28 and TRBJ2-7; 10 nucleotides line up with TRBD2. Germline V gene lookup returns CDR1 MDHEN and CDR2 SYDVKM. The CDR3 covers 15 residues. V lost 1 base to trimming and J lost 7 bases; unmatched junction nucleotides: 7. DNA of the CDR3: TGTGCCAGCAGTTTATCGAGTCTAGCGGGAGTTGAGCAGTACTTC. Its translation is CASSLSSLAGVEQYF.